Listed here are 20 T cell receptor beta chains from one sample, sequenced in a study of blood T cell repertoires in COVID-19. Data came from immunoSEQ multiplex PCR; TCRdb stores just in-frame clones and leaves some out. The table shows around 260,000 clones, with about 93% occurring only once. The material sequenced was PBMCs or T cells enriched from blood (not recorded which). These receptors were obtained from a woman aged 30 to 39 who had recovered from COVID-19.

Remarks on this clone: The sample has other DNA sequences that encode this CDR3 too. For the CDR3, the DNA is TGTGCCAGCAGTTTATCTCAGGGGGCAGGGCAGCCCCAGCATTTT. Residues: CASSLSQGAGQPQHF. The V gene is TRBV27, the J gene TRBJ1-5, with 8 bases identical to TRBD1. V shed 0 bases and J 7 bases; nucleotides not matched to a gene: 5. Germline assignment: CDR1 MNHEY and CDR2 SMNVEV (reference sequence). The CDR3 sequence is 15 residues long.

The chain employs TRBV6-2 or TRBV6-3 and TRBJ2-1, with 7 bases identical to TRBD2. V dropped 4 bases and J dropped 7; count of bases not matched to a gene: 16. Germline V lookup: CDR1 MNHEY, CDR2 SVGEGT. The CDR3 is 17 residues long. The CDR3 DNA reads TGTGCCAGCAGTTGGACCAGCAGCGGGAAATTTGGTAATGAGCAGTTCTTC. Amino acid sequence: CASSWTSSGKFGNEQFF.

The J gene is TRBJ2-1, the V gene TRBV19; no reliable D call. CDR1 and CDR2 from the germline V gene are LNHDA and SQIVND (reference sequence). The CDR3 spans 15 residues. The ends were cut back, 3 bases at V and 1 base at J, with 10 bases in the middle. Here the CDR3 reads CASSMVVGSYNEQFF. CDR3 sequence (DNA): TGTGCCAGTAGTATGGTGGTCGGTTCCTACAATGAGCAGTTCTTC.

The chain combines TRBV18 with TRBJ2-1; D call uncertain. Germline lookup yields CDR1 KGHSH and CDR2 LQKENI. This CDR3 is 13 amino acids long. Trimming pared 2 bases from V and 5 bases from J, leaving 7 bases between. CDR3 sequence reads: CASSPNVDNEQFF. CDR3 in DNA: TGTGCCAGCTCACCAAATGTCGACAATGAGCAGTTCTTC.

There are a few counts of this clone. The chain couples TRBV11-2 to TRBJ2-5; 7 nucleotides align to TRBD1. The ends lost 4 bases at V and 6 bases at J; junction bases unmatched: 14. CDR1 and CDR2 (germline): SGHAT, FQNNGV. The CDR3 extends over 16 amino acids. The CDR3 DNA is TGTGCCAGCAGCTCGACGCCGCAACAGGGGACCCAGACCCAGTACTTC. This translates into CASSSTPQQGTQTQYF.

The V and J genes are TRBV6-2 or TRBV6-3 and TRBJ2-7; TRBD2 aligns across 9 bases. Germline CDR1 reads MNHEY; CDR2 reads SVGEGT. After removal of 4 bases from V and 2 bases from J, the junction contained 6 bases not matched to a gene. The CDR3 extends over 15 amino acids. The CDR3 protein is CASSSGTSPTYEQYF. The CDR3 DNA follows: TGTGCCAGCAGTTCCGGGACTAGCCCCACCTACGAGCAGTACTTC.

This chain links TRBV5-8 with TRBJ2-5; D not resolved. CDR1 is SGHTS and CDR2 is YDEGEE in the germline V gene. CDR3 length equals 12 residues. The V gene lost 0 bases and the J gene lost 4 bases, with 4 bases spanning the gap. DNA for the CDR3: TGTGCCAGCAGCTTGGATAGAGAGACCCAGTACTTC. Protein product: CASSLDRETQYF.

The V call is TRBV27, the J call TRBJ1-1, with 10 bases matching TRBD1. The germline V gene encodes CDR1 MNHEY and CDR2 SMNVEV (reference sequence). CDR3 length: 16 amino acids. J was trimmed by 6 bases and V by 5 bases; bases with no gene match: 12. CDR3 nucleotide sequence: TGTGCCAGCAGTCCCAGACAGGGGGCGGATATCTCTGAAGCTTTCTTT. It encodes CASSPRQGADISEAFF.

The chain combines TRBV28 with TRBJ1-2; 7 bases are shared with TRBD1. The CDR3 is 14 amino acids. V was pared by 6 bases and J by 5 bases, with 9 bases of the junction left unmatched. Germline V gene sequence: CDR1 MDHEN, CDR2 SYDVKM. DNA for the CDR3: TGTGCCAGCAGCCTGACAGGGTTCGGTTATGGCTACACCTTC. It encodes CASSLTGFGYGYTF.

This chain joins TRBV6-5 and TRBJ1-1; 9 bases fit TRBD1. Germline V gene sequence: CDR1 MNHEY, CDR2 SVGAGI. This CDR3 has 13 residues. V dropped 8 bases and J dropped 11; count of bases not matched to a gene: 12. The CDR3 coding sequence is TGTGCCAGCCGAAACAGGGGGCGCGAAAGGGCTTTCTTT. Its translation: CASRNRGRERAFF.

CDR3 in DNA: TGTGCCAGCAGTTACTCGGGGGGAGTGATGACTGAAGCTTTCTTT. Its protein product is CASSYSGGVMTEAFF. The chain couples TRBV6-5 to TRBJ1-1; possible D gene TRBD1, 5 bases. Trimming pared 0 bases from V and 5 bases from J, leaving 13 bases between. Germline assignment: CDR1 MNHEY and CDR2 SVGAGI. This CDR3 region has 15 residues.

The chain uses TRBV18 and TRBJ1-2; TRBD1 matches at 9 bases. The V segment lost 4 bases and the J segment 7 bases; nucleotides outside the gene matches: 7. The CDR3 length is 14 residues. Germline V CDR1 and CDR2: KGHSH, LQKENI. CDR3: CASSLRDRDPGYTF. The CDR3 nucleotides read TGTGCCAGCTCACTCCGGGACAGGGATCCTGGCTACACCTTC.

The rearrangement joins TRBV4-1 to TRBJ2-1, with 8 bases that match TRBD2. From germline, CDR1 is MGHRA and CDR2 YSYEKL. CDR3 length: 15 amino acids. Losses at the gene ends were 3 bases for V and 4 bases for J; bases not matched to a gene: 5. In nucleotides, the CDR3 is TGCGCCAGCAGCCATACTAGCGGAGAATACAATGAGCAGTTCTTC. Amino acid sequence: CASSHTSGEYNEQFF.

V and J are TRBV6-5 and TRBJ1-6; D is unclear. V was trimmed by 6 bases and J by 10 bases, leaving 16 bases between them. CDR3 length equals 14 residues. Germline values: CDR1 MNHEY, CDR2 SVGAGI. CDR3 loop: CASSIREARSPLHF. The CDR3 nucleotides read TGTGCCAGCAGCATAAGGGAGGCACGATCACCCCTCCACTTT.

The chain couples TRBV28 to TRBJ2-1; the match to TRBD2 covers 7 bases. Unmatched junction bases numbered 13, after V lost 2 bases and J lost 6 bases. This CDR3 is built from 17 residues. The V gene's germline CDR1 is MDHEN and CDR2 SYDVKM. The CDR3 protein is CASSLKGGLASINEQFF. DNA for the CDR3: TGTGCCAGCAGTTTAAAGGGAGGGTTAGCGTCGATCAATGAGCAGTTCTTC.

This clone was observed once. This CDR3 is CASSLEYYEQYF. CDR3 DNA sequence: TGTGCCAGCAGCTTGGAATATTACGAGCAGTACTTC. The chain recombines TRBV5-5 with TRBJ2-7; no clear D gene. In germline, CDR1 is SGHKS, CDR2 YYEKEE (reference sequence). The CDR3 spans 12 residues. The germline V and J ends were trimmed by 0 bases and 4 bases, with 5 bases remaining between them.

The chain combines TRBV19 with TRBJ2-1, with TRBD2 matching 10 bases. The CDR3 is made up of 17 amino acids. V trimming: 6 bases; J trimming: 0 bases; junction bases outside the gene matches: 8. Germline values: CDR1 LNHDA, CDR2 SQIVND (reference sequence). CDR3 loop: CASRWVLAGSSYNEQFF. In DNA, the CDR3 is TGTGCCAGTAGATGGGTACTAGCGGGAAGCTCCTACAATGAGCAGTTCTTC.

The chain joins TRBV4-1 to TRBJ2-2; 10 positions agree with TRBD2. V shed 1 base and J 3 bases; nucleotides not matched to a gene: 5. This CDR3 is built from 17 residues. Germline V gene lookup returns CDR1 MGHRA and CDR2 YSYEKL. The CDR3 is CASSQAAGGGYTGELFF. CDR3 bases: TGCGCCAGCAGCCAAGCAGCGGGAGGGGGTTACACCGGGGAGCTGTTTTTT.

J is TRBJ2-1 and V is TRBV15; TRBD2 might be the D (6 bases). The CDR3 spans 14 residues. Germline CDR1 and CDR2: LNHNV and YYDKDF (reference sequence). V gave up 5 bases and J gave up 9 bases, with 17 bases separating them. DNA for the CDR3: TGTGCCACCAGCGGTCAGCGGGTGGGAGTTGAGCAGTTCTTC. It codes for CATSGQRVGVEQFF.

The V call is TRBV28, the J call TRBJ1-2; tentatively, D is TRBD1 (6 bases). V was pared by 4 bases and J by 1 base, with 19 bases between. This CDR3 spans 17 amino acids. CDR1 is MDHEN, CDR2 SYDVKM, per germline. The CDR3 spells CASSSLAREQGNYGYTF. For the CDR3, the DNA is TGTGCCAGCAGTTCCCTCGCAAGGGAACAGGGTAACTATGGCTACACCTTC.